A selection of T cell receptor beta chains follows, all from one sample in a study of T cell responses to AZD1222 COVID-19 vaccine. The repertoire was sequenced with immunoSEQ multiplex PCR; TCRdb's copy has only in-frame clones and lacks some. The sample has 150,000 or so clones; about 91% are singletons. The material was peripheral blood, obtained 28 days after the second AZD1222 dose. These receptors all come from an adult who received the AZD1222 COVID-19 vaccine. Both conserved end residues are part of each CDR3. A D gene is named only where the DNA matches it firmly. Size is stated for part of the rows, as once, few or many counts, or as a class when the clone is expanded.

CDR3nt	CDR3aa	v_gene	j_gene	d_gene	abundance
TGTGCCAGCAGTTTAGGTCAGGTCAACACCGGGGAGCTGTTTTTT	CASSLGQVNTGELFF	TRBV27	TRBJ2-2	.	.
TGCGCCAGCAGCCCCCGACGACAGAACCCTAACTATGGCTACACCTTC	CASSPRRQNPNYGYTF	TRBV4-1	TRBJ1-2	.	.
TGCGCCAGCAGCCAGGCGGGGAACACTGAAGCTTTCTTT	CASSQAGNTEAFF	TRBV5-1	TRBJ1-1	.	.
TGCAGCGTTTCGACTCGAGGGGAGACCCAGTACTTC	CSVSTRGETQYF	TRBV29-1	TRBJ2-5	.	.
TGTGCCAGCAGTTACTCCCTAGGGGGTTCCTACGAGCAGTACTTC	CASSYSLGGSYEQYF	TRBV6-5	TRBJ2-7	.	.
TGTGCCAGCTCATCCTTACAGGGGACTGACTACAATAGCAATCAGCCCCAGCATTTT	CASSSLQGTDYNSNQPQHF	TRBV18	TRBJ1-5	TRBD1	.
TGCAGCGTTGGGGGGCGAGACACCTTC	CSVGGRDTF	TRBV29-1	TRBJ1-2	.	.
TGCGCCAGCAGCCACCCTTCGAAGGCCAGAGCCTACGAGCAGTACTTC	CASSHPSKARAYEQYF	TRBV4-1	TRBJ2-7	.	.
TGCGCCAGCAGCTTGGAGTGGGGACAGGGATTGAGCACTGAAGCTTTCTTT	CASSLEWGQGLSTEAFF	TRBV5-1	TRBJ1-1	TRBD1	.
TGTGCCACCAGCAGGGGGACAGGGAAGGCCTACGAGCAGTACTTC	CATSRGTGKAYEQYF	TRBV15	TRBJ2-7	TRBD1	few
TGTGCCAGCAGGCCGAATTTCCGACAGGGGGATGGCTACACCTTC	CASRPNFRQGDGYTF	TRBV6-5	TRBJ1-2	TRBD1	.
TGTGCCAGCAGCCAAACCAGGGGTGGCCGTACGAACACTGAAGCTTTCTTT	CASSQTRGGRTNTEAFF	TRBV3-1/TRBV3-2	TRBJ1-1	.	.
TGTGCCATCAGCAGGGATGATGGCTACACCTTC	CAISRDDGYTF	TRBV10-3	TRBJ1-2	.	.
TGTGCCAGCAGCTTGGAAGGCAGGGGCTCTGGAAACACCATATATTTT	CASSLEGRGSGNTIYF	TRBV5-5	TRBJ1-3	.	once
TGTGCCAGCGCCTATGGGCAGGTCTCTGGAAACACCATATATTTT	CASAYGQVSGNTIYF	TRBV7-9	TRBJ1-3	.	once
TGTGCCAGCAGCCAAGTCCAGACAGGGATGGGAGAGACCCAGTACTTC	CASSQVQTGMGETQYF	TRBV4-2	TRBJ2-5	TRBD1	.
TGTGCCAGCTCACGTGGCGGGACAGGGGGCAATTTAGGGGATCAGCCCCAGCATTTT	CASSRGGTGGNLGDQPQHF	TRBV18	TRBJ1-5	TRBD1	.
TGTGCCAGCAGCCCCCGACAGGGTTTCAGCACAGATACGCAGTATTTT	CASSPRQGFSTDTQYF	TRBV5-8	TRBJ2-3	TRBD1	.
TGTGCCAGCAGGGACAGGGTTGGAGGGGAAAAACTGTTTTTT	CASRDRVGGEKLFF	TRBV6-5	TRBJ1-4	TRBD1	.
TGTGCCAGCAGGGATTCCCAGAATTACGAGCAGTACTTC	CASRDSQNYEQYF	TRBV2	TRBJ2-7	.	.
TGTGCCAGCAGTGCCCGGACAGGTTCCTACGAGCAGTACTTC	CASSARTGSYEQYF	TRBV2	TRBJ2-7	TRBD1	once
TGCGCCAGCAGCCAGGGACAGGGGGCGATAACTGAAGCTTTCTTT	CASSQGQGAITEAFF	TRBV4-1	TRBJ1-1	TRBD1	.
TGTGCCAGCAGGCCCTGGGCTAGCGGGGCCGAGGGGTACGAGCAGTACTTC	CASRPWASGAEGYEQYF	TRBV11-2	TRBJ2-7	TRBD2	.
TGTGCCAGCAGTTTTCGGGGGCAAGAGACCCAGTACTTC	CASSFRGQETQYF	TRBV12-3/TRBV12-4	TRBJ2-5	.	once
TGTGCCAGCAGTTCGGCGACAGGCTACACCGGGGAGCTGTTTTTT	CASSSATGYTGELFF	TRBV6-5	TRBJ2-2	.	.
TGCAGCGCCGGGCCATTGAACACTGAAGCTTTCTTT	CSAGPLNTEAFF	TRBV29-1	TRBJ1-1	.	once
TGTGCCAGCAGGTGGTCAGGCACCGGGGAGCTGTTTTTT	CASRWSGTGELFF	TRBV5-5	TRBJ2-2	.	.
TGCGCCAGCAGCCCTGCAAGTAACTATGGCTACACCTTC	CASSPASNYGYTF	TRBV5-1	TRBJ1-2	.	.
TGTGCCAGCAGCCCCGGGGCGGGGGGCTCCTACAATGAGCAGTTCTTC	CASSPGAGGSYNEQFF	TRBV5-5	TRBJ2-1	TRBD2	.
TGCGCCAGCAGCATGAGGACTAGCGGGGGGCCGACGACCGGGGAGCTGTTTTTT	CASSMRTSGGPTTGELFF	TRBV5-1	TRBJ2-2	TRBD2	once
TGTGCCAGCAGCCCCCCGGTGAACACTGAAGCTTTCTTT	CASSPPVNTEAFF	TRBV7-9	TRBJ1-1	.	.